Below, one TCR beta chain is given with its context. This specimen comes from a study of blood T cell repertoires in COVID-19. As for the study in general: T cells, B-cell-depleted T cells, or PBMCs supplied cDNA or gDNA.

In terms of age and location, participants ranged from roughly 18 to 89 years and lived in about 25 US areas. In the original processing: It was from reference gene primer amplification that nucleated cell counts were estimated. Method: immunoSEQ multiplex PCR; TCRdb's copy keeps in-frame clones and lacks some. That table is the source of V, J and clone size, and D and trimming were worked out from the DNA. The repertoire consists of 150,000 to 200,000 clones, with approximately 88% occurring once and the leading ten covering around 9.5%. CDR1 DFQATT and CDR2 SNEGSKA come from the germline V gene (reference sequence). The V end was cut by 3 bases, the J end by 7 bases, with 15 bases between. This CDR3 region has 14 residues.

The sequence came from a woman younger than 30 who had recovered from COVID-19. The chain has TRBV20-1 and TRBJ2-2; maybe TRBD1 (6 bases). Specimen: PBMCs or T cells enriched from blood (not recorded which). The CDR3 coding sequence is TGCAGTGCTAGTGTGGGGGCTGGGATCGGGGAGCTGTTTTTT. It encodes CSASVGAGIGELFF.